This is a list of T cell receptor beta chains from one sample in a study of graft-versus-host responses after intestinal transplantation. Sequenced by immunoSEQ multiplex PCR; TCRdb stores in-frame clones only, minus some. The sample holds roughly 17,000 clones, 82% seen once. Sequenced here: ileum tissue, sampled 17 days after transplant. The receptors come from a human patient who received an intestinal transplant, so some T cells may come from the graft donor. CDR3s include the opening cysteine and the closing phenylalanine or tryptophan. The D gene is left open where the match is weak. Where a row states a size, it is once, few, many or the class of an expanded clone; other rows omit it.

16,TRBD2,TRBV6-4,once,TRBJ2-3,CASSEESGGGTDTQYF,TGTGCCAGCAGTGAGGAGTCCGGGGGGGGCACAGATACGCAGTATTTT
20,TRBD2,TRBV14,.,TRBJ2-5,CASSVFPPGLVDGLQETQYF,TGTGCCAGCAGCGTATTTCCGCCGGGACTAGTCGACGGATTACAAGAGACCCAGTACTTC
14,.,TRBV27,.,TRBJ1-2,CASSATLWGYGYTF,TGTGCCAGCAGTGCCACCCTTTGGGGCTATGGCTACACCTTC
16,.,TRBV7-9,.,TRBJ2-7,CASSLAGASYSYEQYF,TGTGCCAGCAGCTTAGCCGGGGCTTCCTATTCCTACGAGCAGTACTTC
16,.,TRBV7-2,once,TRBJ2-2,CASSLSHRGATGELFF,TGTGCCAGCAGCTTAAGCCATCGGGGGGCAACCGGGGAGCTGTTTTTT
16,TRBD2,TRBV11-1,.,TRBJ2-5,CASSLAASAGGPAQYF,TGTGCCAGCAGCTTAGCCGCTTCAGCGGGGGGGCCGGCCCAGTACTTC
14,.,TRBV28,.,TRBJ2-5,CASSEGLRQETQYF,TGTGCCAGCAGTGAAGGGCTTCGTCAAGAGACCCAGTACTTC
14,.,TRBV28,.,TRBJ1-3,CASSPGGSGNTIYF,TGTGCCAGCAGCCCCGGGGGGTCTGGAAACACCATATATTTT
15,.,TRBV6-1,.,TRBJ1-2,CASSEEHGGPYGYTF,TGTGCCAGCAGTGAAGAACATGGGGGACCCTATGGCTACACCTTC
13,.,TRBV28,.,TRBJ1-2,CASSFLGANGYTF,TGTGCCAGCAGTTTTCTGGGGGCGAATGGCTACACCTTC
15,.,TRBV25-1,.,TRBJ2-7,CASSGYGQISYEQYF,TGTGCCAGCAGTGGCTACGGACAGATCTCCTACGAGCAGTACTTC
12,.,TRBV18,.,TRBJ2-7,CASSEVPAEQYF,TGTGCCAGCTCAGAGGTCCCGGCTGAGCAGTACTTC
14,.,TRBV5-1,once,TRBJ2-5,CASSFRDYQETQYF,TGCGCCAGCAGCTTCCGGGACTACCAAGAGACCCAGTACTTC
13,.,TRBV11-2,.,TRBJ2-1,CASSLLVNNEQFF,TGTGCCAGCAGCTTACTAGTCAACAATGAGCAGTTCTTC
17,TRBD1,TRBV27,few,TRBJ1-2,CASSLKRRGRLDYGYTF,TGTGCCAGCAGTTTAAAGAGAAGGGGGCGTCTAGACTATGGCTACACCTTC
15,.,TRBV7-9,.,TRBJ2-4,CASSLFGGTKNIQYF,TGTGCCAGCAGCTTATTTGGGGGAACCAAAAACATTCAGTACTTC
18,TRBD1,TRBV7-8,.,TRBJ1-1,CASSSKTEKGGMNTEAFF,TGTGCCAGCAGCTCGAAGACAGAAAAAGGGGGCATGAACACTGAAGCTTTCTTT
15,TRBD2,TRBV12-5,.,TRBJ2-1,CASGPHDGGYNEQFF,TGTGCTAGTGGTCCTCATGACGGGGGGTACAATGAGCAGTTCTTC
18,TRBD2,TRBV28,.,TRBJ2-1,CASSFRGPGLAGYNEQFF,TGTGCCAGCAGTTTTAGGGGCCCGGGACTAGCGGGATACAATGAGCAGTTCTTC
17,TRBD2,TRBV5-1,few,TRBJ2-5,CASSGPLPSGGQETQYF,TGCGCCAGCAGTGGCCCCCTCCCTAGCGGGGGCCAAGAGACCCAGTACTTC
15,.,TRBV5-4,.,TRBJ2-5,CASSLGGTPQETQYF,TGTGCCAGCAGCTTGGGCGGGACCCCACAAGAGACCCAGTACTTC
14,.,TRBV29-1,.,TRBJ2-7,CSVAGTEASEEQYF,TGCAGCGTTGCGGGGACGGAGGCCTCGGAAGAGCAGTACTTC
16,.,TRBV7-2,.,TRBJ1-5,CASSLEKETGNQPQHF,TGTGCCAGCAGCTTAGAGAAGGAAACGGGCAATCAGCCCCAGCATTTT
15,.,TRBV18,.,TRBJ1-4,CASSPRVLPVEKLFF,TGTGCCAGCTCACCAAGAGTCCTCCCGGTAGAAAAACTGTTTTTT
15,.,TRBV27,.,TRBJ1-4,CASSLSWSTNEKLFF,TGTGCCAGCAGTTTATCTTGGTCAACTAATGAAAAACTGTTTTTT
14,TRBD2,TRBV2,.,TRBJ2-3,CASKGLAFTDTQYF,TGTGCCAGCAAGGGACTAGCTTTCACAGATACGCAGTATTTT
15,TRBD2,TRBV7-2,few,TRBJ2-1,CASSQAGLAFNEQFF,TGTGCCAGCAGCCAAGCGGGACTAGCCTTTAATGAGCAGTTCTTC
13,.,TRBV5-6,.,TRBJ1-2,CASSRDGFYGYTF,TGTGCCAGCAGCCGGGACGGTTTCTATGGCTACACCTTC
13,.,TRBV6-1,.,TRBJ1-2,CASSATRNYGYTF,TGTGCCAGCAGTGCGACAAGGAACTATGGCTACACCTTC
12,.,TRBV4-1,.,TRBJ1-1,CASSPGNTEAFF,TGCGCCAGCAGCCCCGGGAACACTGAAGCTTTCTTT
16,.,TRBV9,.,TRBJ1-1,CASSAPQGVGTTEAFF,TGTGCCAGCAGCGCACCACAGGGCGTCGGGACCACTGAAGCTTTCTTT
15,.,TRBV7-3,once,TRBJ1-4,CASSSGTATNEKLFF,TGTGCCAGCAGCTCGGGGACTGCGACTAATGAAAAACTGTTTTTT
13,.,TRBV4-1,once,TRBJ1-5,CASSQWETQPQHF,TGCGCCAGCAGCCAATGGGAAACTCAGCCCCAGCATTTT
16,TRBD1,TRBV29-1,.,TRBJ2-7,CSVEGTGTGGTYEQYF,TGCAGCGTTGAAGGAACCGGGACAGGGGGTACCTACGAGCAGTACTTC
14,.,TRBV7-8,.,TRBJ2-3,CASRLGAVTDTQYF,TGTGCCAGCAGGTTGGGGGCGGTCACAGATACGCAGTATTTT
14,.,TRBV5-5,few,TRBJ2-7,CASSFGGANYEQYF,TGTGCCAGCAGCTTCGGCGGGGCGAACTACGAGCAGTACTTC
14,TRBD2,TRBV19,.,TRBJ2-7,CASSMAGGPYEQYF,TGTGCCAGTAGTATGGCGGGAGGGCCCTACGAGCAGTACTTC
11,.,TRBV30,.,TRBJ1-2,CAWGGALGYTF,TGTGCCTGGGGAGGGGCCTTGGGCTACACCTTC
14,.,TRBV5-1,.,TRBJ1-1,CASSFTGADTEAFF,TGCGCCAGCAGCTTTACAGGAGCCGACACTGAAGCTTTCTTT
10,.,TRBV5-6,.,TRBJ2-7,CASSSYEQYF,TGTGCCAGCAGCTCCTACGAGCAGTACTTC
15,.,TRBV4-1,.,TRBJ2-1,CASSQDYGDYNEQFF,TGCGCCAGCAGCCAAGATTACGGGGATTACAATGAGCAGTTCTTC
14,.,TRBV28,.,TRBJ1-3,CASSSGGTGNTIYF,TGTGCCAGCAGTTCGGGGGGCACAGGAAACACCATATATTTT
13,.,TRBV7-9,once,TRBJ1-5,CASSHRDNQPQHF,TGTGCCAGCAGCCACAGGGACAATCAGCCCCAGCATTTT
15,.,TRBV4-3,.,TRBJ2-3,CASSQEAITTDTQYF,TGCGCCAGCAGCCAAGAAGCTATAACCACAGATACACAGTATTTT
15,TRBD2,TRBV7-8,.,TRBJ2-3,CASSLVAGVTDTQYF,TGTGCCAGCAGCTTAGTAGCGGGAGTGACAGATACGCAGTATTTT